The clone carrying this T cell receptor beta chain was detected ten times or more. Between the trimmed V and J ends, which lost 5 bases and 3 bases, there was a span of 17 bases. The germline V gene has CDR1 MGHRA and CDR2 YSYEKL. The CDR3 spans 15 residues. This entry comes from a study of low-dose radiotherapy and immunotherapy resistance in tumors. Across the whole study: Every two weeks, the protocol called for intravenous cyclophosphamide at 200 mg/m2. It was given one day before each radiation and immunotherapy administration. Patients' oral aspirin dose was 300 mg daily across four cycles from cycle 1 day 1.

Primers targeting TRAV and TRBV primed first-strand cDNA, covering alpha and beta chains. A roughly 20-cycle PCR with a constant-region primer and V-primer adapter amplified TCRs. One entry per CDR3 protein results from TCRdb running MiXCR on the reads. The sample has 57,000 or so distinct CDR3 sequences; approximately 25% are singletons. Time point noted: before trial treatment. The chain employs TRBV4-1 and TRBJ2-7, with D perhaps matching TRBD1 (6 bases). This receptor was identified in a male donor with prostate cancer. The source was PBMCs, collected before treatment. CDR3 sequence reads: CASSIEAGAHYEQYF. CDR3 DNA sequence: TGCGCCAGCAGCATAGAAGCAGGGGCTCACTACGAGCAGTACTTC.